The 21 T cell receptor beta chains presented below share a single source sample, sequenced in a study of regulatory T cells in long-lasting Graves disease (TCRdb year 2021). Sample time point, as interpreted from the label and publication: newly diagnosed GD, antithyroid drugs for less than 3 months. For both TCR sequencing and RNA sequencing, RNA was extracted from PBMCs using TRIzol. Receptors were amplified or captured by multiplex PCR. TCRdb names Illumina HiSeq 4000 as the instrument used. To build TCR beta libraries, CDR3 regions were amplified by Arm-PCR using iRepertoire HTBI primers. The public reads were reprocessed in TCRdb via fastp at Q25 and MiXCR, keeping in-frame beta chains. Here each entry gathers all rows of one CDR3 protein and keeps the most common genes and DNA. For this sample the table gives more than 300,000 distinct CDR3 sequences, of which around 16% were detected only once. Of the sample, about 19% is held by the ten largest clones.

This sample was shared with a second study, whose subject was T cells in Graves' hyperthyroidism and ophthalmopathy.

The material sequenced was peripheral blood mononuclear cells (PBMCs), taken at new diagnosis, from a patient treated with antithyroid drugs. These receptor sequences come from a young woman with Graves disease. Donor details come from another sample of the same person, matched by shared clones.

This clonotype was picked up many times. The chain carries TRBV9 and TRBJ2-3; tentative D call: TRBD2 (6 bases). V lost 3 bases and J 6 bases, leaving 17 bases between the germline ends. The germline V gene has CDR1 SGDLS and CDR2 YYNGEE. This CDR3 contains 15 residues. Written as DNA, the CDR3 is TGTGCCAGCAGCGGTAGCGGCCGTTTGCGGGATACGCAGTATTTT. Residues: CASSGSGRLRDTQYF.

This clonotype has ten or more counts. The CDR3 nucleotides read TGTGCCTGGAGTGGGGGGTCACTAGCTGGGACTGAAGCTTTCTTT. Residues: CAWSGGSLAGTEAFF. The rearrangement links TRBV30 to TRBJ1-1; D is perhaps TRBD1 (5 bases). V shed 1 base and J shed 5 bases, with 17 bases lying between them. The CDR3 is 15 residues long. The germline gives CDR1 GTSNPN, CDR2 SVGIG (reference sequence).

This clonotype was detected many times. The J gene is TRBJ2-1, the V gene TRBV11-2, with unresolved D. Germline V gene sequence: CDR1 SGHAT, CDR2 FQNNGV. The CDR3 extends over 16 amino acids. Trimming took off 1 base at V and 9 bases at J, with 19 bases between the two ends. The CDR3 loop reads CASSLVLALRMTEQFF. The DNA for the CDR3 is TGTGCCAGCAGCTTAGTATTGGCCCTTAGGATGACTGAGCAGTTCTTC.

Many counts were recorded for this clonotype. This chain connects TRBV6-2 or TRBV6-3 to TRBJ2-7; D gene uncertain. Between the trimmed V and J ends, which lost 5 bases and 9 bases, there was a span of 11 bases. The germline gives CDR1 MNHEY, CDR2 SVGEGT. The CDR3 is 11 residues long. The CDR3 DNA is TGTGCCAGCAGTGAAACGGAACGGCAGTACTTC. Translated, it gives CASSETERQYF.

V and J are TRBV5-1 and TRBJ2-3, with unresolved D. Germline CDR1 is SGHRS and CDR2 is YFSETQ. This CDR3 is 16 amino acids long. V lost 0 bases, J lost 0 bases, and 11 bases lay in between. The CDR3 sequence is CASSLAYYSSTDTQYF. The CDR3 DNA sequence: TGCGCCAGCAGCTTGGCGTACTACAGCAGCACAGATACGCAGTATTTT. Supplemented by reference TRBV5-1 and TRBJ2-3, the full variable domain reads KAGVTQTPRYLIKTRGQQVTLSCSPISGHRSVSWYQQTPGQGLQFLFEYFSETQRNKGNFPGRFSGRQFSNSRSEMNVSTLELGDSALYLCASSLAYYSSTDTQYFGPGTRLTVL.

Concerning this clonotype itself: This may arise from a read error, as a much more abundant clone is one base away. J is TRBJ2-3 and V is TRBV10-3, with 9 bases lining up with TRBD1. This CDR3 spans 14 amino acids. Looked up from germline, CDR1 is ENHRY and CDR2 is SYGVKD. CDR3: CAITRTGVTDTRYF. The CDR3 DNA reads TGTGCCATCACCCGGACAGGGGTGACAGATACGCGGTATTTT.

This clonotype was seen only a few times. This chain connects TRBV20-1 to TRBJ2-7, with a possible D match to TRBD1 (6 bases). The germline V gene has CDR1 DFQATT and CDR2 SNEGSKA (reference sequence). V dropped 6 bases and J dropped 4 bases, with 19 bases sitting between them. This CDR3 has 14 amino acids. CDR3 DNA sequence: TGCAGTGCCGTGATCAGGGGATCCCTTTACGAGCAGTACTTC. This codes for CSAVIRGSLYEQYF.

This clonotype occurred many times. This rearrangement joins TRBV11-2 to TRBJ2-5; 8 positions agree with TRBD2. The J call may be in error: the DNA end matches TRBJ2-1 better. CDR3 length: 16 residues. Germline CDR1 is SGHAT and CDR2 is FQNNGV. For the CDR3, the DNA is TGTGCCAGCAGGCGAATAGCGGGATCACCTGGCAATGAGCAGTTCTTC. It codes for CASRRIAGSPGNEQFF.

Of note for this clonotype: This may arise from a read error, as a much more abundant clone is one base away. J is TRBJ2-7 and V is TRBV12-3 or TRBV12-4; TRBD2 matches 16 bases. J gave up 7 bases and V 6 bases, and 15 bases lay outside the gene matches. This CDR3 spans 18 amino acids. The CDR3 DNA follows: TGTGCCAGCAGCCCAGGGACTAGCGGGAGGGCCAGGGCCAATGAGCAGTACTTC. Encoded protein: CASSPGTSGRARANEQYF.

This clonotype appeared many times. V usage is TRBV12-3 or TRBV12-4 and J usage is TRBJ1-2; a possible D gene is TRBD1 (5 bases). The CDR3 is made up of 15 amino acids. Trimming took 8 bases from V and 8 from J, leaving 24 bases between them. The CDR3 DNA reads as TGTGCCAGCGGCCTACCAGGAGGGACGTCGGCCGGCTACACCTTC. This translates into CASGLPGGTSAGYTF.

This clonotype was seen many times. The genes are TRBV6-2 or TRBV6-3 and TRBJ2-5; the match to TRBD2 covers 10 bases. This CDR3 is built from 15 residues. Germline values: CDR1 MNHEY, CDR2 SVGEGT. V shed 6 bases, J shed 0 bases, and the junction held 4 bases outside the gene matches. CDR3 DNA sequence: TGTGCCAGCAGCCTAGCGGGGGATTACCAAGAGACCCAGTACTTC. Translating it yields CASSLAGDYQETQYF.

This clonotype has a handful of counts. The chain joins TRBV5-1 to TRBJ1-1; the D gene is possibly TRBD1 (5 bases). Per the germline V gene, CDR1 is SGHRS and CDR2 is YFSETQ. V was pared by 4 bases and J by 10 bases, with 14 bases between. The length of the CDR3 is 12 residues. Written as DNA, the CDR3 is TGCGCCAGCAGCCGGGACGCGAGGGCAGCTTTCTTT. It encodes CASSRDARAAFF.

The chain carries TRBV6-1 and TRBJ2-3; D perhaps matches TRBD1 (8 bases). The CDR3 is made up of 14 amino acids. Germline V gene data show CDR1 as MNHNS and CDR2 as SASEGT. With 11 bases removed from V and 3 bases from J, the gap between germline ends came to 18 bases. Here the CDR3 reads CAGGGQGATDTQYF. The CDR3 DNA sequence: TGTGCCGGGGGGGGCCAGGGGGCGACAGATACGCAGTATTTT.

The sample holds many counts of this clonotype. CDR3 in DNA: TGCAGTGCTAGAGGGAGGGGGCCCAGCTCCTATAATTCACCCCTCCACTTT. It yields the protein CSARGRGPSSYNSPLHF. The chain carries TRBV20-1 and TRBJ1-6; 7 bases line up with TRBD1. Germline V CDR1 and CDR2: DFQATT, SNEGSKA (reference sequence). The CDR3 spans 17 residues. Trimming took 1 base from V and 0 from J; bases not matched to a gene: 6.

This clonotype appeared many times. The chain joins TRBV7-8 to TRBJ2-1, with TRBD1 as a possible D gene (5 bases). Germline assignment: CDR1 SGHVS and CDR2 FQNEAQ. V lost 6 bases, J lost 3 bases, and 15 bases lay in between. The CDR3 runs 15 residues. CDR3 DNA sequence: TGTGCCAGCAGGGCTAAAGACAGTGTCTACAATGAGCAGTTCTTC. Amino acid sequence: CASRAKDSVYNEQFF.

This clonotype was observed at least ten times. V and J are TRBV7-2 and TRBJ1-5; D gene unclear. The CDR3 consists of 16 residues. Looked up from germline, CDR1 is SGHTA and CDR2 is FQGNSA. The germline V and J ends were trimmed by 0 bases and 4 bases, with 13 bases remaining between them. The DNA of the CDR3 is TGTGCCAGCAGCTTAGCCTCCGGGTGGGCGAATCAGCCCCAGCATTTT. Its protein product is CASSLASGWANQPQHF.

This clonotype was seen ten or more times. J is TRBJ2-5 and V is TRBV9; TRBD2 agrees at 9 bases. The CDR3 runs 18 residues. Germline trimming cut 0 bases from V and 2 bases from J; bases unmatched to any gene: 11. From germline, CDR1 is SGDLS and CDR2 YYNGEE. CDR3 loop: CASSVDGPPRGGQETQYF. The DNA for the CDR3 is TGTGCCAGCAGCGTAGATGGCCCCCCGCGGGGGGGTCAAGAGACCCAGTACTTC.

With regard to this clonotype: This clone may be a read error of a much larger clone one base away. Likely a read error: the CDR3 ends without its conserved phenylalanine or tryptophan. The chain employs TRBV6-2 or TRBV6-3 and TRBJ2-7; TRBD1 aligns across 10 bases. This CDR3 has 13 amino acids. Germline V gene lookup returns CDR1 MNHEY and CDR2 SVGEGT. The junction had 6 bases not matched to a gene; V was cut back by 9 bases and J by 4 bases. The CDR3, as DNA: TGTGCCAGTGACAGGGGGCTTTCTTACGAGCAGTACCTC. Translated, it gives CASDRGLSYEQYL.

At least ten counts were recorded for this clonotype. The chain has TRBV5-1 and TRBJ2-3; no definite D call. The CDR3 contains 15 residues. The V end lost 0 bases, the J end lost 2 bases, and 10 bases lay between the germline ends. The germline V gene encodes CDR1 SGHRS and CDR2 YFSETQ. The CDR3 DNA reads as TGCGCCAGCAGCTTGGCGTCAGGAGCCACAGATACGCAGTATTTT. Protein sequence: CASSLASGATDTQYF.

This clonotype was detected ten times or more. CDR3 bases: TGTGCCAGCAGTACCGGGACAGGTGCCTACAATGAGCAGTTCTTC. Encoded protein: CASSTGTGAYNEQFF. The chain couples TRBV6-1 to TRBJ2-1, with TRBD1 identical over 8 bases. The CDR3 loop spans 15 amino acids. The V segment lost 5 bases and the J segment 2 bases; nucleotides outside the gene matches: 5. The germline V gene has CDR1 MNHNS and CDR2 SASEGT.

Points on this clonotype: A read error may account for a junction end that differs from germline. The V and J genes are TRBV7-8 and TRBJ2-7, with 7 positions matching TRBD1. CDR1 is SGHVS, CDR2 FQNEAQ, per germline. The CDR3 length is 16 residues. CDR3 region: CASSLSLGGLFYGQYF. The CDR3 bases are TGTGCCAGCAGCTTAAGTTTAGGGGGCTTATTCTACGGGCAGTACTTC.